Following are 19 T cell receptor beta chains from one sample sequenced in a study of shared clonotypes between healthy human individuals. Profiling relied on immunoSEQ multiplex PCR, and the TCRdb table lists in-frame clones only, not all of them. The data contain some 1 million clones, about 76% of them singletons. The sequenced sample was memory CD4+ T cells sorted from blood. The subset is: CD45RA-negative fraction. All receptors come from a man in his late teens or twenties in good health.

The genes are TRBV2 and TRBJ2-6; maybe TRBD1 (5 bases). This CDR3 contains 16 residues. Germline V gene data show CDR1 as SNHLY and CDR2 as FYNNEI. Deletions cut 8 bases from V and 2 bases from J, with 16 bases between. CDR3 coding DNA: TGTGCCAGCCATAGGGGCGTTGTCACTGGGGCCAACGTCCTGACTTTC. Translating gives CASHRGVVTGANVLTF.

J is TRBJ2-7 and V is TRBV4-1; 9 bases are a match to TRBD2. The germline gives CDR1 MGHRA, CDR2 YSYEKL. V was clipped by 4 bases and J by 4 bases; unmatched bases: 11. This CDR3 contains 16 residues. CDR3: CASSRAGGRAGYEQYF. CDR3 coding DNA: TGCGCCAGCAGCCGGGCCGGCGGGAGGGCCGGGTACGAGCAGTACTTC.

V is TRBV7-9 and J is TRBJ2-2; the match to TRBD2 covers 15 bases. Germline CDR1 is SEHNR and CDR2 is FQNEAQ (reference sequence). The CDR3 has 18 residues. Trimming removed 7 bases from V and 3 bases from J; junction bases left unmatched: 9. CDR3 coding DNA: TGTGCCAGCAACCAGGGACTAGCGGGGGGCTCTCACACCGGGGAGCTGTTTTTT. It specifies CASNQGLAGGSHTGELFF.

The CDR3 DNA follows: TGTGCCAGTAGTATAGTCTTGGTCTTTCGACAGGGCGACAATGAGCAGTTCTTC. It specifies CASSIVLVFRQGDNEQFF. The genes are TRBV19 and TRBJ2-1; TRBD1 aligns across 7 bases. The CDR3 consists of 18 residues. Trimming took 1 base from V and 5 from J; bases not matched to a gene: 14. Germline V gene lookup returns CDR1 LNHDA and CDR2 SQIVND (reference sequence).

V gene TRBV5-1 combines with J gene TRBJ2-5; 10 bases map to TRBD1. V dropped 3 bases and J dropped 3; count of bases not matched to a gene: 2. CDR1 and CDR2 from the germline V gene are SGHRS and YFSETQ. The CDR3 covers 14 residues. The CDR3 here is CASSWGTGEETQYF. DNA of the CDR3: TGCGCCAGCAGCTGGGGGACAGGGGAAGAGACCCAGTACTTC.

This clone turned up a few times. V gene TRBV30 combines with J gene TRBJ1-4; D is unresolved. Germline V lookup: CDR1 GTSNPN, CDR2 SVGIG (reference sequence). The CDR3 has 11 residues. Trimming stripped 5 bases from V and 6 bases from J, with 7 bases between. The CDR3 reads CAWSGYEKLFF. The CDR3 DNA follows: TGTGCCTGGTCTGGGTATGAAAAACTGTTTTTT.

This chain uses TRBV2 with TRBJ2-5; 11 bases fit TRBD1. This CDR3 region has 15 residues. Trimming took 6 bases from V and 4 from J; bases not matched to a gene: 7. In germline, CDR1 is SNHLY, CDR2 FYNNEI. The CDR3 here is CASRKGQGASETQYF. The CDR3 DNA follows: TGTGCCAGCAGAAAAGGACAGGGGGCGTCAGAGACCCAGTACTTC.

This clone came up a few times. V gene TRBV10-1 combines with J gene TRBJ1-4, with TRBD1 identical over 8 bases. Germline CDR1 and CDR2: WNHNN and SYGVQD (reference sequence). There are 13 residues in the CDR3. V lost 10 bases and J lost 10; bases outside the gene matches: 11. The CDR3 protein is CAIQKGTGGKLFF. CDR3 nucleotide sequence: TGCGCCATCCAGAAGGGGACAGGAGGAAAACTGTTTTTT.

The V and J genes are TRBV11-2 and TRBJ2-7; D possibly corresponds to TRBD1 (5 bases). Deletions cut 4 bases from V and 3 bases from J, with 16 bases between. Per germline, CDR1 SGHAT and CDR2 FQNNGV. The CDR3 runs 15 residues. CDR3 in amino acids: CASSSHAQDNYEQYF. CDR3 bases: TGTGCCAGCAGCTCTCACGCCCAGGACAACTACGAGCAGTACTTC.

The chain recombines TRBV6-1 with TRBJ1-4, with no clear D. Germline assignment: CDR1 MNHNS and CDR2 SASEGT. This CDR3 is built from 12 residues. The V gene lost 6 bases and the J gene lost 8 bases, with 10 bases spanning the gap. The CDR3 region is CASRLFGEKLFF. In DNA form, the CDR3 reads TGTGCCAGCAGGCTCTTCGGGGAAAAACTGTTTTTT.

As for this clone: The sample has other DNA sequences that encode this CDR3 too. V usage is TRBV7-2 and J usage is TRBJ2-1; 15 bases are shared with TRBD2. The length of the CDR3 is 15 residues. Germline-derived CDR1 and CDR2 are SGHTA and FQGNSA. V lost 5 bases, J lost 7 bases, and 3 bases stayed unmatched. CDR3 residues: CASSRGLAGGNEQFF. CDR3 DNA: TGTGCCAGCAGCCGGGGACTAGCGGGAGGAAATGAGCAGTTCTTC. The whole variable domain, remainder taken from reference TRBV7-2 and TRBJ2-1, is GAGVSQSPSNKVTEKGKDVELRCDPISGHTALYWYRQSLGQGLEFLIYFQGNSAPDKSGLPSDRFSAERTGGSVSTLTIQRTQQEDSAVYLCASSRGLAGGNEQFFGPGTRLTVL.

This chain joins TRBV19 and TRBJ2-4, with no clear D. This CDR3 has 14 amino acids. Per the germline V gene, CDR1 is LNHDA and CDR2 is SQIVND (reference sequence). V lost 7 bases and J 0 bases, leaving 10 bases between the germline ends. DNA of the CDR3: TGTGCCAGTAAGGGCAGTACAGCCAAAAACATTCAGTACTTC. It translates to CASKGSTAKNIQYF.

The chain links TRBV9 to TRBJ1-4, with 7 bases identical to TRBD1. J lost 8 bases, V lost 4 bases, and 8 bases had no gene match. The CDR3 spans 14 residues. Germline V CDR1 and CDR2: SGDLS, YYNGEE. As DNA, the CDR3 is TGTGCCAGCAGCACGGGACAGTTCGGCGAAAAACTGTTTTTT. As protein: CASSTGQFGEKLFF.

The gene calls are TRBV4-1 and TRBJ2-6; D call uncertain. Trimming took off 3 bases at V and 0 bases at J, with 15 bases between the two ends. This CDR3 has 18 amino acids. Germline assignment: CDR1 MGHRA and CDR2 YSYEKL. DNA for the CDR3: TGCGCCAGCAGCCAGACCCCCTCCCCGGGCTCTGGGGCCAACGTCCTGACTTTC. It yields the protein CASSQTPSPGSGANVLTF.

This clone was found many times. The rearrangement joins TRBV9 to TRBJ2-1; tentative D call: TRBD2 (6 bases). This CDR3 is built from 15 residues. CDR1 and CDR2 from the germline V gene are SGDLS and YYNGEE. Trimming took 4 bases from V and 2 from J, leaving 13 bases between them. CDR3 region: CASSLSGWTYNEQFF. DNA for the CDR3: TGTGCCAGCAGCCTTAGCGGTTGGACCTACAATGAGCAGTTCTTC.

The CDR3 DNA is TGTGCCAGCAGCCCAGGGGGACAGCTAAGCACAGATACGCAGTATTTT. This sequence encodes CASSPGGQLSTDTQYF. The gene calls are TRBV9 and TRBJ2-3; 7 bases fit TRBD1. The length of the CDR3 is 16 residues. V gave up 4 bases and J gave up 0 bases; unmatched junction bases: 8. CDR1 is SGDLS, CDR2 YYNGEE, per germline.

This chain uses TRBV5-4 with TRBJ2-7; 8 nucleotides align to TRBD2. The ends lost 2 bases at V and 0 bases at J; junction bases unmatched: 7. Germline V lookup: CDR1 SGHNT, CDR2 YYREEE (reference sequence). The CDR3 is made up of 16 amino acids. The CDR3 loop is CASSFASGGNSYEQYF. CDR3 nucleotide sequence: TGTGCCAGCAGCTTTGCAAGCGGGGGCAACTCCTACGAGCAGTACTTC.

The chain recombines TRBV2 with TRBJ2-1; D tentatively fits TRBD1 or TRBD2 (5 bases each). Germline values: CDR1 SNHLY, CDR2 FYNNEI. Between the trimmed V and J ends, which lost 8 bases and 2 bases, there was a span of 10 bases. The CDR3 runs to 13 residues. The CDR3 nucleotides read TGTGCCAGCGACCGGGGCGCCTACAATGAGCAGTTCTTC. It codes for CASDRGAYNEQFF.

The chain joins TRBV12-5 to TRBJ2-2; D ambiguous. Germline CDR1 is LGHNT and CDR2 is FRNRAP. CDR3 size: 13 residues. V was clipped by 3 bases and J by 5 bases, with 7 bases between them. Here the CDR3 reads CASGLGLTGELFF. The CDR3 region has the DNA TGTGCTAGTGGTTTAGGCTTGACCGGGGAGCTGTTTTTT.